The present T cell receptor (beta chain) was sequenced within a study of shared clonotypes between healthy human individuals. Study summary: Donor composition was two women and a few men, aged 18 to 49. Study-wide results and caveats: Compared with memory subsets, naive subsets generally had larger estimated richness.

To note about this clone: As yet, its antigen is unknown.

Authors' data handling: Junction-only sequences produced by ImmunoSEQ had no quality scores, so filtering differed. Some clones are missing from TCRdb's copy, which holds only in-frame ones; the method was immunoSEQ multiplex PCR. V and J calls and clone size are as listed in that table; D and trimming were resolved from the DNA. The sample contains about 640,000 clones, about two thirds of which appear only once. Only Caucasian adults living in Nashville, Tennessee made up the donor group. Germline CDR1 is SQVTM and CDR2 is ANQGSEA. The CDR3 length is 16 residues. Germline trimming cut 1 base from V and 6 bases from J; bases unmatched to any gene: 9.

This chain uses TRBV29-1 with TRBJ1-4; TRBD1 matches 9 bases. Specimen: memory CD4+ T cells sorted from blood. Subset noted: CD45RA-negative fraction. The sequence derives from a woman in her twenties or thirties in good health. The CDR3 coding sequence is TGCAGCGTTGAAGTCCCGGGACAGGGAGCGGATGAAAAACTGTTTTTT. This sequence encodes CSVEVPGQGADEKLFF.